The 27 T cell receptor beta chains given below trace back to one sample, sequenced in a study of monozygotic twins with inflammatory bowel disease. With the 5' RACE reads reprocessed, TCRdb shows one record per CDR3 protein and no DNA. The sample totals just over 300,000 distinct CDR3 sequences. The sequencing input was blood. Source of these receptors: a human donor with ulcerative colitis or Crohn's disease, or a healthy co-twin of an affected twin (not recorded which).

Here the CDR3 reads CALREAYNSPLHF. The J gene is TRBJ1-6, the V gene TRBV10-3. The CDR3 length is 13 residues. Germline V gene sequence: CDR1 ENHRY, CDR2 SYGVKD.

The chain employs TRBV12-3 or TRBV12-4 and TRBJ2-3; TCRdb's assignment of TRBD1 cannot be checked, as there is no DNA. The CDR3 runs to 14 residues. The CDR3 region is CASSFPVWGNTQYF.

The J gene is TRBJ2-1, the V gene TRBV20-1; with no DNA, the TCRdb D assignment of TRBD2 cannot be verified. CDR1 is DFQATT and CDR2 is SNEGSKA in the germline V gene (reference sequence). The CDR3 loop spans 13 amino acids. The chain's CDR3 is CSASWLDYNEQFF.

The CDR3 spells CASSPGLAGGRDEQFF. The rearrangement joins TRBV7-2 to TRBJ2-1; as DNA is missing, the TRBD2 call by TCRdb cannot be tested. The CDR3 contains 16 residues. In germline, CDR1 is SGHTA, CDR2 FQGNSA. Based on the CDR3 plus reference TRBV7-2 and TRBJ2-1, the full variable domain is GAGVSQSPSNKVTEKGKDVELRCDPISGHTALYWYRQSLGQGLEFLIYFQGNSAPDKSGLPSDRFSAERTGGSVSTLTIQRTQQEDSAVYLCASSPGLAGGRDEQFFGPGTRLTVL.

The chain joins TRBV5-1 to TRBJ2-5; there is no DNA to check the TCRdb D call of TRBD1. Germline V CDR1 and CDR2: SGHRS, YFSETQ. The CDR3 contains 14 residues. CDR3 sequence reads: CASSLKGHQETQYF. The variable domain in full, with the rest retrieved from reference TRBV5-1 and TRBJ2-5, is KAGVTQTPRYLIKTRGQQVTLSCSPISGHRSVSWYQQTPGQGLQFLFEYFSETQRNKGNFPGRFSGRQFSNSRSEMNVSTLELGDSALYLCASSLKGHQETQYFGPGTRLLVL.

The chain is built from TRBV24-1 and TRBJ2-2; TCRdb returns TRBD1, unconfirmable since there is no DNA. The CDR3 is made up of 13 amino acids. Germline CDR1 and CDR2: KGHDR and SFDVKD. CDR3 residues: CATSDAGNGELFF.

This chain joins TRBV6-6 and TRBJ2-1; TCRdb gives TRBD1 as the D gene, but with no DNA this cannot be confirmed. The CDR3 has 14 residues. Germline V gene lookup returns CDR1 MNHNY and CDR2 SVGAGI (reference sequence). The CDR3 region is CASSFITGDNEQFF.

The chain is built from TRBV12-3 or TRBV12-4 and TRBJ1-5; there is no DNA to check the TCRdb D call of TRBD1. The length of the CDR3 is 14 residues. The CDR3 sequence: CASSHGTVNQPQHF.

J is TRBJ2-1 and V is TRBV12-3 or TRBV12-4; TCRdb names TRBD2, which stays unverified in the absence of DNA. This CDR3 comprises 17 residues. The CDR3 protein is CASSSTPVDLPYNEQFF.

The rearrangement links TRBV2 to TRBJ2-7; the TCRdb D gene call, TRBD1, has no DNA to confirm it. The germline CDR1 and CDR2 sequences are SNHLY and FYNNEI. The CDR3 extends over 15 amino acids. The CDR3 loop is CASSEESRGPYEQYF.

CDR3 amino acids: CASSQGDEQETQYF. V is TRBV4-3 and J is TRBJ2-5; the D gene TCRdb calls, TRBD2, cannot be checked with no DNA. This CDR3 has 14 amino acids. Germline lookup yields CDR1 LGHNA and CDR2 YSLEER.

This chain joins TRBV6-1 and TRBJ2-7; there is no DNA to check the TCRdb D call of TRBD1. This CDR3 has 15 amino acids. Germline V gene sequence: CDR1 MNHNS, CDR2 SASEGT. The CDR3 spells CASSLRRGQPYEQYF.

The chain joins TRBV5-6 to TRBJ2-3; as DNA is missing, the TRBD2 call by TCRdb cannot be tested. CDR3 length equals 16 residues. In germline, CDR1 is SGHDT, CDR2 YYEEEE. This chain's CDR3 is CASSLRSGRWTDTQYF. Complete variable domain (other parts from reference TRBV5-6 and TRBJ2-3): DAGVTQSPTHLIKTRGQQVTLRCSPKSGHDTVSWYQQALGQGPQFIFQYYEEEERQRGNFPDRFSGHQFPNYSSELNVNALLLGDSALYLCASSLRSGRWTDTQYFGPGTRLTVL.

This chain joins TRBV6-1 and TRBJ2-1. Germline V gene lookup returns CDR1 MNHNS and CDR2 SASEGT. The CDR3 has 14 amino acids. The CDR3 loop is CASSRTVGKYEQFF.

CDR3 protein: CASSSMTGGHYGYTF. V usage is TRBV5-5 and J usage is TRBJ1-2; the TRBD1 assignment by TCRdb is unverifiable without DNA. The CDR3 totals 15 residues. Looked up from germline, CDR1 is SGHKS and CDR2 is YYEKEE (reference sequence).

The rearrangement links TRBV24-1 to TRBJ2-1; as DNA is missing, the TRBD1 call by TCRdb cannot be tested. The CDR3 is made up of 17 amino acids. Germline loops: CDR1 KGHDR, CDR2 SFDVKD. CDR3 region: CATSDTPGSGSYNEQFF.

This chain connects TRBV20-1 to TRBJ2-4; TCRdb lists TRBD2, though no DNA is available to test this call. Germline V lookup: CDR1 DFQATT, CDR2 SNEGSKA (reference sequence). The CDR3 is made up of 17 amino acids. The CDR3 here is CSAREASGGGAKNIQYF.

The chain has TRBV9 and TRBJ2-2. CDR1 SGDLS and CDR2 YYNGEE come from the germline V gene. The CDR3 runs to 14 residues. The CDR3 reads CASSVVWDTGELFF.

V and J are TRBV12-3 or TRBV12-4 and TRBJ2-7; the D call of TRBD2 rests on TCRdb alone, since no DNA is present to check it. The CDR3 contains 17 residues. The CDR3 protein is CASSPEGKGTRTHEQYF.

J is TRBJ2-3 and V is TRBV9. The CDR3 is 14 amino acids. Germline CDR1 SGDLS, CDR2 YYNGEE. This CDR3 is CASSVESSEDTQYF.

The chain couples TRBV6-1 to TRBJ1-4. The CDR3 consists of 13 residues. Germline V gives CDR1 MNHNS, CDR2 SASEGT. CDR3 loop: CASSPWINEKLFF.

This chain links TRBV7-2 with TRBJ1-1; TCRdb names TRBD1, which stays unverified in the absence of DNA. Per the germline V gene, CDR1 is SGHTA and CDR2 is FQGNSA. The CDR3 sequence is 13 residues long. The CDR3 reads CASSLDWATEAFF. The variable domain in full, with the rest retrieved from reference TRBV7-2 and TRBJ1-1, is GAGVSQSPSNKVTEKGKDVELRCDPISGHTALYWYRQSLGQGLEFLIYFQGNSAPDKSGLPSDRFSAERTGGSVSTLTIQRTQQEDSAVYLCASSLDWATEAFFGQGTRLTVV.

Here the CDR3 reads CASSPGGGFGEQYF. V and J are TRBV18 and TRBJ2-7; TCRdb reports TRBD2, a call that lacks DNA to check it against. The V gene's germline CDR1 is KGHSH and CDR2 LQKENI. The CDR3 has 14 residues.

The CDR3: CSVEETSGYEQYF. The gene calls are TRBV29-1 and TRBJ2-7; the TCRdb D gene call, TRBD2, has no DNA to confirm it. Germline V CDR1 and CDR2: SQVTM, ANQGSEA. The CDR3 runs to 13 residues.

The J gene is TRBJ2-7, the V gene TRBV3-1. This CDR3 comprises 16 residues. The V gene's germline CDR1 is LGHDT and CDR2 YNNKEL (reference sequence). The CDR3 protein is CASSARSDRERDEQYF.

V and J are TRBV29-1 and TRBJ2-1. Per the germline V gene, CDR1 is SQVTM and CDR2 is ANQGSEA. CDR3 length equals 13 residues. CDR3 region: CSFKRGSYNEQFF.

The chain has TRBV10-3 and TRBJ2-3; absent DNA, TCRdb's TRBD1 call cannot be checked. Germline-derived CDR1 and CDR2 are ENHRY and SYGVKD. This CDR3 comprises 13 residues. CDR3 sequence: CAFRQDSTDTQYF.